The T cell receptor beta chain under discussion was sequenced for a study of T cells in tuberculosis. The overall study: This South African cohort compared adolescents with or without latent tuberculosis against adults with active tuberculosis.

Study-level findings and limits: A GMM-specific repertoire classifier reached 75% to 90% accuracy, AUROC over 0.85. Shorter CDR3-alpha in active tuberculosis partly drove smaller distances.

Sequenced by immunoSEQ multiplex PCR; TCRdb stores in-frame clones only, minus some. Here the sample spans roughly 44,000 clones, roughly 96% being singletons. Regarding this clone: Its antigen is unidentified.

There are 14 residues in the CDR3. With V trimmed by 8 bases and J by 8 bases, 11 bases remained unmatched. Germline CDR1 MNHNS, CDR2 SASEGT. The clonotype originates from a donor aged 5-35 years with latent tuberculosis or without tuberculosis infection. V usage is TRBV6-1 and J usage is TRBJ2-3, with 9 bases matching TRBD2. Sequencing was done on a sample of PBMCs. The CDR3 spells CASVLAGNDVTQYF. CDR3 in DNA: TGTGCCAGCGTCCTAGCGGGAAATGATGTTACGCAGTATTTT.